This T cell receptor (beta chain) is from a study of identical twins. General study findings and limits: The abundant beta clonotypes from cord blood had fewer insertions, and memory repertoires had none of this. With monozygotic twins, out-of-frame TCR alpha sharing exceeded what models estimated. Within beta out-of-frame sequences, the excess sharing observed between twins was weaker.

The V end lost 2 bases, the J end lost 7 bases, and 10 bases lay between the germline ends. CDR3 length: 14 amino acids. The germline CDR1 and CDR2 sequences are SGHDT and YYEEEE. TCRdb recomputed calls from the 5' RACE reads with MiXCR, one row per CDR3 protein. The table includes fewer than 550,000 distinct CDR3 sequences, roughly an eighth detected once. This clonotype was detected ten times or more. Its antigen is unknown. This sample was also put to use in a study of yellow fever vaccine responses in identical twins.

Sequencing used CD4+ T cells sorted from blood. This receptor was taken from a woman younger than 35 in good health. This sequence joins TRBV5-6 and TRBJ1-6, with no clear D. The CDR3 loop reads CASSFGRRNSPLHF. The CDR3 nucleotides read TGTGCCAGCAGCTTCGGTCGACGGAATTCACCCCTCCACTTT.